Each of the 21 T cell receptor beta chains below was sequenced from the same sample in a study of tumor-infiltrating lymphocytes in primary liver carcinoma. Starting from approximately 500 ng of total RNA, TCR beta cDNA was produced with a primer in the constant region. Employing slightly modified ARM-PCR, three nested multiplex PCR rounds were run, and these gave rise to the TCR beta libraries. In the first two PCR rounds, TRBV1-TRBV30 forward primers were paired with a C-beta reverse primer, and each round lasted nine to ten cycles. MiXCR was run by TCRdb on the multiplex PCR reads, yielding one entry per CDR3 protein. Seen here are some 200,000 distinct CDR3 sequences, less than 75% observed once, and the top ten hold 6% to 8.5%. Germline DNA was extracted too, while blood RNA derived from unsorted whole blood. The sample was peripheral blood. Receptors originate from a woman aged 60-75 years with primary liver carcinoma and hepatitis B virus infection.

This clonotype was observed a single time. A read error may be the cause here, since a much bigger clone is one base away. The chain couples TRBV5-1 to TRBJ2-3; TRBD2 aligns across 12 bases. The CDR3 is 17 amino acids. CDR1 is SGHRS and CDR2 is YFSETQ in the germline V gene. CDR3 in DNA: TGCGCCTGCAGCACTCTATTGACTAGCGGGAGCGCAGATACGCAGTATTTT. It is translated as CACSTLLTSGSADTQYF.

The CDR3 nucleotides are TGCGCCAGCAGGGCTGGCGGGGTAGCAGATACGCAGTATTTT. It yields the protein CASRAGGVADTQYF. The chain employs TRBV5-1 and TRBJ2-3, with D perhaps matching TRBD2 (6 bases). The CDR3 consists of 14 residues. CDR1 is SGHRS and CDR2 is YFSETQ in the germline V gene. Trimming took 5 bases from V and 4 from J, leaving 14 bases between them. The full variable domain, in which reference TRBV5-1 and TRBJ2-3 provide the parts outside the CDR3, is KAGVTQTPRYLIKTRGQQVTLSCSPISGHRSVSWYQQTPGQGLQFLFEYFSETQRNKGNFPGRFSGRQFSNSRSEMNVSTLELGDSALYLCASRAGGVADTQYFGPGTRLTVL.

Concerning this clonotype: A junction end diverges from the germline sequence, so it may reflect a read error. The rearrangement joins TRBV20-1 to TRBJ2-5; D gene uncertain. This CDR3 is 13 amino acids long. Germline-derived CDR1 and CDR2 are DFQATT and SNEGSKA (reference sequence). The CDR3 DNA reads TGCAGTGCTAGTCTCCGACCGCAAGAGACCCAGTACTTT. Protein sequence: CSASLRPQETQYF.

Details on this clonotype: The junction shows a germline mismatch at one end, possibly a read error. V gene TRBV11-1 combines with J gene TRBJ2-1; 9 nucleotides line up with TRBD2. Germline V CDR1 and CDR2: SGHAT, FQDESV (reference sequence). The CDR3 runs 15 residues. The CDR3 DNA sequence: TGTACCAGCAGCCCGCAAATGGGACTAGCTTATGAGCAGTTCTTC. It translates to CTSSPQMGLAYEQFF.

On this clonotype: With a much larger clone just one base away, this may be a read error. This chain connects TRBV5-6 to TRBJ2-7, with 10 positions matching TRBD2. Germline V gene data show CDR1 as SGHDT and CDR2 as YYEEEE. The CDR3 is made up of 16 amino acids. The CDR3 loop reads CASSLAGAGGRSEKYF. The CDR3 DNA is TGTGCCAGCAGCTTGGCCGGAGCGGGAGGGAGATCCGAGAAGTACTTC.

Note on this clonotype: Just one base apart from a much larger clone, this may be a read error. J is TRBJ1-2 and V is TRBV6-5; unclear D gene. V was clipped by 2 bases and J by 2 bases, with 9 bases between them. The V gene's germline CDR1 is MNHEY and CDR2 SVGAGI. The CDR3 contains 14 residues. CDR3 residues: CASSYASANYGYTF. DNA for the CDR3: TGTGCCAGCAGTTACGCGTCTGCGAACTATGGCTACACCTTC.

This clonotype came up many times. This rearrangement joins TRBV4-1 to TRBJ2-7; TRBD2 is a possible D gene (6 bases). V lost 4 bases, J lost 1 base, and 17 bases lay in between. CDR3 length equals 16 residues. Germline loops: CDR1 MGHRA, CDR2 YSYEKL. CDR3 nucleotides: TGCGCCAGCAGCCGTCAAATAGCGGAGGATTCCTACGAGCAGTACTTC. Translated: CASSRQIAEDSYEQYF.

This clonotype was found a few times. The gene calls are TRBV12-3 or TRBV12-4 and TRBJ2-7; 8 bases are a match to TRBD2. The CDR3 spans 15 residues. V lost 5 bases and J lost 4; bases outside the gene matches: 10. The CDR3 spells CASSERNGRVYEQYF. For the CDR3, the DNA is TGTGCCAGCAGTGAACGTAACGGGAGGGTTTACGAGCAGTACTTC.

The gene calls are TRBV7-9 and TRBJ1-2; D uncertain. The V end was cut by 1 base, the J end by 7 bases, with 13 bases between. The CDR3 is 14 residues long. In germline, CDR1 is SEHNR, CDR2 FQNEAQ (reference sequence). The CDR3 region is CASSLGRGSGGYTF. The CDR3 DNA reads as TGTGCCAGCAGCTTAGGACGGGGTTCCGGTGGCTACACCTTC.

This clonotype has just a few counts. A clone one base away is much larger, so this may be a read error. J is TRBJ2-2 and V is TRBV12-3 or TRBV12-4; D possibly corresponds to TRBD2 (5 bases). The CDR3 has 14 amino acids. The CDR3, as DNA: TGTGCCAGCAGTTTAGGCGCGGGCCCCGGGGAGATGTTTTTT. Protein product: CASSLGAGPGEMFF.

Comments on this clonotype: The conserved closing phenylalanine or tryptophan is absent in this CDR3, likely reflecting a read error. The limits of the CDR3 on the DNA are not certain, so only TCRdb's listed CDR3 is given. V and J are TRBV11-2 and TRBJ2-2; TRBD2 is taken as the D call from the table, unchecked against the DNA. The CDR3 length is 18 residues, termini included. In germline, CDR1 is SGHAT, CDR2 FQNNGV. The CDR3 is CASSSRLAGGPGAGELFS.

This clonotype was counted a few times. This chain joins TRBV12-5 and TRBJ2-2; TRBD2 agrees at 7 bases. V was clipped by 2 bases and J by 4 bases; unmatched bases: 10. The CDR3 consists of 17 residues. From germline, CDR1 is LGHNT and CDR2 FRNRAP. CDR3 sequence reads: CASGLPGGGSGTGELFF. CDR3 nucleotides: TGTGCTAGTGGTTTGCCCGGCGGGGGTTCGGGCACCGGGGAGCTGTTTTTT.

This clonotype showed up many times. Here the CDR3 DNA reads TGTGCCAGCAGCCCGGAACTAAGCACCTACGAGCAGTACTTC. Translation: CASSPELSTYEQYF. This chain links TRBV5-4 with TRBJ2-7, with D hard to call. V gave up 4 bases and J gave up 2 bases, with 13 bases separating them. CDR3 length equals 14 residues. In germline, CDR1 is SGHNT, CDR2 YYREEE (reference sequence). The entire variable domain, with the rest obtained from reference TRBV5-4 and TRBJ2-7, is as follows: ETGVTQSPTHLIKTRGQQVTLRCSSQSGHNTVSWYQQALGQGPQFIFQYYREEENGRGNFPPRFSGLQFPNYSSELNVNALELDDSALYLCASSPELSTYEQYFGPGTRLTVT.

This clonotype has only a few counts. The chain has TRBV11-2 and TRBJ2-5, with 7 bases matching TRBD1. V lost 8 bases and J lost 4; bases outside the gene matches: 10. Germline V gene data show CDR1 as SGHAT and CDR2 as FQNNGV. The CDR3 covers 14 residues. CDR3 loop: CASDFGDRAETQYF. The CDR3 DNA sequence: TGTGCCAGCGACTTTGGAGACAGGGCAGAGACCCAGTACTTC. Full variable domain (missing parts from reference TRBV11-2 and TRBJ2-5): EAGVAQSPRYKIIEKRQSVAFWCNPISGHATLYWYQQILGQGPKLLIQFQNNGVVDDSQLPKDRFSAERLKGVDSTLKIQPAKLEDSAVYLCASDFGDRAETQYFGPGTRLLVL.

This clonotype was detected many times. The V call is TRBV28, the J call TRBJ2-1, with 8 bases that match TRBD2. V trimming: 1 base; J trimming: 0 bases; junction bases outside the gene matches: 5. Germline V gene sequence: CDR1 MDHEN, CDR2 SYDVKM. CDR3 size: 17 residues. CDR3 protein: CASSLLGSGISYNEQFF. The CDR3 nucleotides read TGTGCCAGCAGTTTATTGGGTAGCGGGATCTCCTACAATGAGCAGTTCTTC.

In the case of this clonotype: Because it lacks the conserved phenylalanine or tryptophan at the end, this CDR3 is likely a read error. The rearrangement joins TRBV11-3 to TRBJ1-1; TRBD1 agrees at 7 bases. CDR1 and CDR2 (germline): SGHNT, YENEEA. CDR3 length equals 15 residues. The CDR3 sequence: CASSLTRGFGTEAFS. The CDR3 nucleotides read TGTGCAAGCAGCTTGACCAGGGGGTTTGGCACTGAAGCTTTCTCT.

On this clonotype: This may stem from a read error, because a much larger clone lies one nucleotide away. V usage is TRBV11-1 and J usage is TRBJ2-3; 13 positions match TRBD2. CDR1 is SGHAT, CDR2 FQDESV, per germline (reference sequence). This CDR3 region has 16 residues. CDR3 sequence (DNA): TGTGTCAGCAGCTGGGGACTAGCGGGGAACACAGATACGCAGTATTTT. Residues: CVSSWGLAGNTDTQYF.

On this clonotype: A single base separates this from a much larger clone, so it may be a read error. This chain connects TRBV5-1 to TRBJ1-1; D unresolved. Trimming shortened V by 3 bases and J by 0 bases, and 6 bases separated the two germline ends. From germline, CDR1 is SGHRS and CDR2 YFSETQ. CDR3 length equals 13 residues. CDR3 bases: TGCGCCAGCAGCTCGAGCCTGAACACTGAAGCTTTCTTT. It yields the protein CASSSSLNTEAFF.

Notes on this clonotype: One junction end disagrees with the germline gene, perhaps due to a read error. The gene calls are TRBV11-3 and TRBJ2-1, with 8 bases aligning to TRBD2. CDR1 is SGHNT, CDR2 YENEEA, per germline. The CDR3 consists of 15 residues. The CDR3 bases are TGCGCCAGCAGCCCTTGGGGTAGCGGGAACAATGAGCAGTTCTTC. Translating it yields CASSPWGSGNNEQFF.

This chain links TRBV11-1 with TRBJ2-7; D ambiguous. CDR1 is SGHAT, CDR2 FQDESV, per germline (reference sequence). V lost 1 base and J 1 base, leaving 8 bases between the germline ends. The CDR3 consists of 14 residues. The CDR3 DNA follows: TGTGCCAGCAGCTTAGGTCTTATTTCCTACGAGCAGTACTTC. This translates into CASSLGLISYEQYF.

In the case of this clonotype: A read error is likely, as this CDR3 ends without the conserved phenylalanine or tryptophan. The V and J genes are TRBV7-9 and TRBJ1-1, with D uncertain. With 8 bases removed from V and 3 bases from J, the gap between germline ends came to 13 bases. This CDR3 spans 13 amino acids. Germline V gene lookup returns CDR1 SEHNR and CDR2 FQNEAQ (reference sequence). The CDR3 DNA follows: TGTGCCAGCTTCTTAAAGGAGGACACTGAAGCTTTCCTT. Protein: CASFLKEDTEAFL.